This entry describes one T cell receptor beta chain. The data are from a study of blood T cell repertoires in COVID-19. Study-wide background: Sites across the United States, Italy and Spain contributed samples from acute and convalescent COVID-19. T cells, B-cell-depleted T cells, or PBMCs provided the cDNA or gDNA that served as material.

The CDR3 totals 14 residues. Per germline, CDR1 KGHDR and CDR2 SFDVKD. Losses at the gene ends were 5 bases for V and 7 bases for J; bases not matched to a gene: 6. In the original analysis: Estimated nucleated cell counts came from reference gene primer amplification. Using immunoSEQ multiplex PCR, the repertoire was profiled, and TCRdb retains in-frame clones only, with some absent. From that table come the V and J calls and clone size; the DNA was used to work out D and trimming. The sample contains 120,000 or so clones, approximately 89% of which appear only once. This chain uses TRBV24-1 with TRBJ2-1, with 8 bases identical to TRBD2. This clonotype originated in a woman aged 55-69 years with acute or convalescent COVID-19. What was sequenced was peripheral blood. CDR3 sequence: CATSASGPGNEQFF. As DNA, the CDR3 is TGTGCCACCAGTGCTAGCGGGCCGGGAAATGAGCAGTTCTTC.